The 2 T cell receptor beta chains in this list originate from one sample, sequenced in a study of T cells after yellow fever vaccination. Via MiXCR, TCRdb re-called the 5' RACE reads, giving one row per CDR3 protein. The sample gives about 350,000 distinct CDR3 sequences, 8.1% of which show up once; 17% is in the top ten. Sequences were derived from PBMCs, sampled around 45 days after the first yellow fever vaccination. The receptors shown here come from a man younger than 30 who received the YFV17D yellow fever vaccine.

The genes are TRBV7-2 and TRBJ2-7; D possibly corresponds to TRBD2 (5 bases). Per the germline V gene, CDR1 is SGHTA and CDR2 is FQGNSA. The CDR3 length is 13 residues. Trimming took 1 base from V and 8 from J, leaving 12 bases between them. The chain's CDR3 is CASSLGEGFQQYF. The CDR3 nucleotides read TGTGCCAGCAGCTTAGGCGAGGGTTTCCAGCAGTACTTC.

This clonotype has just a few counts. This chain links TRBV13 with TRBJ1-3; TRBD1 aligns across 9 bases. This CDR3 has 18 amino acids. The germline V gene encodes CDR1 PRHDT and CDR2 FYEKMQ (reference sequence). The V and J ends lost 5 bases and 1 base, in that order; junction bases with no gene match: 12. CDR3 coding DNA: TGTGCCAGCAGCACACACCGCACACAGGGGGCGTCTGGAAACACCATATATTTT. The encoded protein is CASSTHRTQGASGNTIYF.